One and the same sample provided the 4 T cell receptor beta chains below, sequenced in a study of PD-L1 blockade in urothelial cancer. TCRdb's copy holds only in-frame clones and misses some; the assay was immunoSEQ multiplex PCR. The repertoire includes fewer than 40,000 clones, just over 90% of them detected once, and around 11% sits in the top ten. The sample's time point: pretreatment peripheral blood. The sequenced sample was PBMCs, obtained around atezolizumab (anti-PD-L1) treatment. The receptors were gathered from a woman aged 55-69 years with urothelial cancer.

The V call is TRBV6-6, the J call TRBJ2-6; TRBD2 matches 8 bases. The ends lost 8 bases at V and 6 bases at J; junction bases unmatched: 9. The CDR3 consists of 15 residues. CDR1 is MNHNY and CDR2 is SVGAGI in the germline V gene (reference sequence). The CDR3 DNA reads TGTGCCAGCGGGAAACTAGCGGTGCCGGCCAACGTCCTGACTTTC. It translates to CASGKLAVPANVLTF.

The gene calls are TRBV2 and TRBJ1-5, with D perhaps TRBD1 (6 bases). This CDR3 has 13 residues. Germline lookup yields CDR1 SNHLY and CDR2 FYNNEI. V lost 8 bases and J lost 6, with 14 bases in between. Here the CDR3 DNA reads TGTGCCAGCCGCGGAACAGGGTCTCAGCCCCAGCATTTT. It codes for CASRGTGSQPQHF.

The chain uses TRBV4-2 and TRBJ2-3; possibly TRBD2 for D (7 bases). CDR3 length: 18 amino acids. The germline V and J ends were trimmed by 1 base and 11 bases, with 28 bases remaining between them. Germline V gives CDR1 LGHNA, CDR2 YNFKEQ. Written as DNA, the CDR3 is TGTGCCAGCAGCCAAGCAACCGGGGCCCTGCGGGGGCACGGGGGGCAGTATTTT. Amino acids: CASSQATGALRGHGGQYF.

V usage is TRBV6-4 and J usage is TRBJ2-1; 14 bases line up with TRBD2. Germline assignment: CDR1 MRHNA and CDR2 SNTAGT. The CDR3 is made up of 15 amino acids. V gave up 7 bases and J gave up 9 bases; unmatched junction bases: 8. CDR3 residues: CASKGTSGSIGEQFF. DNA for the CDR3: TGTGCCAGCAAAGGGACTAGCGGGAGTATCGGTGAGCAGTTCTTC.